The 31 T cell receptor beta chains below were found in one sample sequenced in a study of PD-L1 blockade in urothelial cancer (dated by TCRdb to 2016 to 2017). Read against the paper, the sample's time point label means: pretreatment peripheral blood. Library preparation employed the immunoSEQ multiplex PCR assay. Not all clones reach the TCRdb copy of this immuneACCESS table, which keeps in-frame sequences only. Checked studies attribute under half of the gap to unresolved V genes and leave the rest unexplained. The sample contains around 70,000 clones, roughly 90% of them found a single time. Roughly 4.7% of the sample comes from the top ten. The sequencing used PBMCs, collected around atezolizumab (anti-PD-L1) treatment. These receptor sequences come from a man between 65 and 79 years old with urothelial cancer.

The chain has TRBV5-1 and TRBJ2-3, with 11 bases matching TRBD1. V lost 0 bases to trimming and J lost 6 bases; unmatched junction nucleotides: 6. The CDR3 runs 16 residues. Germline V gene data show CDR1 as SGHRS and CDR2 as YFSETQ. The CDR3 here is CASSLVGTGGLDTQYF. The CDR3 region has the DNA TGCGCCAGCAGCTTGGTAGGGACAGGGGGTCTGGATACGCAGTATTTT.

The CDR3 reads CASNLGPDSGNTIYF. In DNA, the CDR3 is TGCGCCAGCAATTTGGGGCCGGACTCTGGAAACACCATATATTTT. The rearrangement links TRBV10-2 to TRBJ1-3; possibly TRBD1 for D (5 bases). Trimming left V 7 bases short and J 0 bases short, with 13 bases between. The CDR3 extends over 15 amino acids. The germline V gene encodes CDR1 WSHSY and CDR2 SAAADI.

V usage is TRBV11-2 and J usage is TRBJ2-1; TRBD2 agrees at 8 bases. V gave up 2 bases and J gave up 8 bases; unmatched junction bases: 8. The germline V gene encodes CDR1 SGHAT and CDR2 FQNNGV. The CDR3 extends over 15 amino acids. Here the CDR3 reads CASSLPTGGIHEQFF. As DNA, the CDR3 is TGTGCCAGCAGCTTACCAACGGGAGGGATACATGAGCAGTTCTTC.

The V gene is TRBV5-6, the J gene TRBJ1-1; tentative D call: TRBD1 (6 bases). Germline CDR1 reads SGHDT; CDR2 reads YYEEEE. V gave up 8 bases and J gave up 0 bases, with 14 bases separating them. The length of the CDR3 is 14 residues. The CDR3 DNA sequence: TGTGCCAGTCGACAGGCCTTCATGAACACTGAAGCTTTCTTT. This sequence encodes CASRQAFMNTEAFF.

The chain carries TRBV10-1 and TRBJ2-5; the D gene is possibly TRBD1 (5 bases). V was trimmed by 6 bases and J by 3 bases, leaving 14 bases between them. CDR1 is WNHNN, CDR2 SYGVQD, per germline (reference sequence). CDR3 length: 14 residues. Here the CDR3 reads CASRVRRREETQYF. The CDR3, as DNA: TGCGCCAGCAGGGTGAGGCGCAGGGAAGAGACCCAGTACTTC.

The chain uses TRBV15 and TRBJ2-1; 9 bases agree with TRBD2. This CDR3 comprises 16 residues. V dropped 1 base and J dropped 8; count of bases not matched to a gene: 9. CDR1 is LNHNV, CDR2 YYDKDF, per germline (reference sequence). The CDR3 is CATSRGGSGSSYEQFF. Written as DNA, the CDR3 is TGTGCCACCAGCAGAGGGGGTAGCGGGAGTAGCTATGAGCAGTTCTTC.

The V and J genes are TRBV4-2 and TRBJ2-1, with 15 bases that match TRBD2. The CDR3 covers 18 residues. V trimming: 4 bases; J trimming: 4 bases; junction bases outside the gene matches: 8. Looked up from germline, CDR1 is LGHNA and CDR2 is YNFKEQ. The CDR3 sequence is CASSLGTSGRPGYNEQFF. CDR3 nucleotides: TGTGCCAGCAGCCTGGGGACTAGCGGGAGGCCCGGATACAATGAGCAGTTCTTC.

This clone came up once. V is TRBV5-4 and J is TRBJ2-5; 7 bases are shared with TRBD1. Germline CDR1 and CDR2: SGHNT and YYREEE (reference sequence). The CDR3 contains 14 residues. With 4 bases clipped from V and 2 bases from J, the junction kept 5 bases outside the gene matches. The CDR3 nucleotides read TGTGCCAGCAGCCTAAGGGACAGACAAGAGACCCAGTACTTC. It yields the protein CASSLRDRQETQYF. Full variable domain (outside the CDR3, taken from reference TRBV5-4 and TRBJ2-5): ETGVTQSPTHLIKTRGQQVTLRCSSQSGHNTVSWYQQALGQGPQFIFQYYREEENGRGNFPPRFSGLQFPNYSSELNVNALELDDSALYLCASSLRDRQETQYFGPGTRLLVL.

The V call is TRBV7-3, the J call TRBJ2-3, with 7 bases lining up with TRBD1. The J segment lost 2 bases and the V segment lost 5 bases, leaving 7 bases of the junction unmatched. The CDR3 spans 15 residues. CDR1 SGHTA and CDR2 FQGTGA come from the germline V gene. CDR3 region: CASSEDRQFTDTQYF. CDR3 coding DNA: TGTGCCAGCAGCGAGGACAGGCAATTCACAGATACGCAGTATTTT.

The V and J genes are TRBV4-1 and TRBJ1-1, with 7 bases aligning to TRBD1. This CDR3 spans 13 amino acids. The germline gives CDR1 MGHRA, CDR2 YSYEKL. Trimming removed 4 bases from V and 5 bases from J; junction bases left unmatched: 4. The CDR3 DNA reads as TGCGCCAGCAGCCTCGACAGGGTTACTGAAGCTTTCTTT. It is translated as CASSLDRVTEAFF.

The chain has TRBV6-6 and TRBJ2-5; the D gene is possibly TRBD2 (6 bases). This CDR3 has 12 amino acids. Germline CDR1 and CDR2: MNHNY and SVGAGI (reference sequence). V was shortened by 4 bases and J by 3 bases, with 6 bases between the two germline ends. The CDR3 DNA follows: TGTGCCAGCAGTTTAGCGGAAGAGACCCAGTACTTC. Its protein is CASSLAEETQYF.

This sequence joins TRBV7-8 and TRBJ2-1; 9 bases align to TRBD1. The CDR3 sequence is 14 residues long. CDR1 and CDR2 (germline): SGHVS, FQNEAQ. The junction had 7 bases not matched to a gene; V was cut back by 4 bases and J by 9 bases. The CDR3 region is CASSSGQGTSEQFF. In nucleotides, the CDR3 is TGTGCCAGCAGCTCGGGACAGGGTACAAGTGAGCAGTTCTTC.

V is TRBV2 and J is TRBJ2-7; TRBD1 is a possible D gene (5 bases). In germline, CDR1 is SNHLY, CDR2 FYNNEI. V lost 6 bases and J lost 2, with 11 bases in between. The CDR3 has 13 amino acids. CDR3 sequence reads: CASRGVGAYEQYF. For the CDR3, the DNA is TGTGCCAGCAGAGGGGTAGGGGCCTACGAGCAGTACTTC.

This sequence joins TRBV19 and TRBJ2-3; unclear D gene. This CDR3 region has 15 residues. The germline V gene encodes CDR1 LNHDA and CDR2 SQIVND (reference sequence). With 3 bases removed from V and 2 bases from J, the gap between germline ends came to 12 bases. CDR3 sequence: CASSIRTDITDTQYF. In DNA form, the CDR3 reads TGTGCCAGTAGTATTCGCACAGATATCACAGATACGCAGTATTTT.

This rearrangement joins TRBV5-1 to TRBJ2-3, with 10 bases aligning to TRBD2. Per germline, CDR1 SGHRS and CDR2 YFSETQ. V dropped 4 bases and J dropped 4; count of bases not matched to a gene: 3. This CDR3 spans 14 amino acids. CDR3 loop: CASSGLAGADTQYF. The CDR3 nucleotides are TGCGCCAGCAGCGGTCTAGCGGGGGCAGATACGCAGTATTTT.

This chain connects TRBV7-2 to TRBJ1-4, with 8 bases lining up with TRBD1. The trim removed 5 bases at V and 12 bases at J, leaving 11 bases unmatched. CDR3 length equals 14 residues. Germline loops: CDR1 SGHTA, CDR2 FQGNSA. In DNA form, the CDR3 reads TGTGCCAGCAGCCCTGGGGTAAACAGGGGGGAACTGTTTTTT. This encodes CASSPGVNRGELFF.

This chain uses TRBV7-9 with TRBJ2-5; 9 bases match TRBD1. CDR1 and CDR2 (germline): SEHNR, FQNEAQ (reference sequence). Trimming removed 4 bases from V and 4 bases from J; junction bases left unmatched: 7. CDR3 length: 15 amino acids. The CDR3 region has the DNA TGTGCCAGCAGCTCGGGACAGGGAGGAGGAGAGACCCAGTACTTC. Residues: CASSSGQGGGETQYF.

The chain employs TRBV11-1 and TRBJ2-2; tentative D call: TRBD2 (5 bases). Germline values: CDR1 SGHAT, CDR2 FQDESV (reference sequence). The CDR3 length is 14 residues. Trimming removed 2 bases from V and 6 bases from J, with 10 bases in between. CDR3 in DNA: TGTGCCAGCAGCTTACCCCTCGGGGCCGGGGAGCTGTTTTTT. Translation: CASSLPLGAGELFF.

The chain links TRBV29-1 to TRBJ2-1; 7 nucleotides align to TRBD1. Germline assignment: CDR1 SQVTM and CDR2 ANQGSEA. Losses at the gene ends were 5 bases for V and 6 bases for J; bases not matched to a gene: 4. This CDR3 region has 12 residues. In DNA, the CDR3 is TGCAGCGTTAGTCCAGGGGGCAATGAGCAGTTCTTC. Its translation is CSVSPGGNEQFF.

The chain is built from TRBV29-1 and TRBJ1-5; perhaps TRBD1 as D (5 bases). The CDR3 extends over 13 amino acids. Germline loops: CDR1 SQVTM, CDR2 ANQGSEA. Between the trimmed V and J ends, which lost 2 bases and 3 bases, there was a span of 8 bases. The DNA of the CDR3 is TGCAGCGTTGAACTACAGGCCAATCAGCCCCAGCATTTT. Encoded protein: CSVELQANQPQHF.

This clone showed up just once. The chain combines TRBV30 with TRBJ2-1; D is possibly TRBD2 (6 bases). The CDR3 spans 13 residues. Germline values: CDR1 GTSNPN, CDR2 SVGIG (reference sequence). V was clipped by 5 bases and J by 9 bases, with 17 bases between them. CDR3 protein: CAWQTRFGGEQFF. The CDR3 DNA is TGTGCCTGGCAGACTAGATTTGGCGGTGAGCAGTTCTTC.

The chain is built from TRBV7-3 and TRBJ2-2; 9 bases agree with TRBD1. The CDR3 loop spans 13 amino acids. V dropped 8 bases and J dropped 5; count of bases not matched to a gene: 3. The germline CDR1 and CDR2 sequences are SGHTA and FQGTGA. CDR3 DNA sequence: TGTGCCAGCGGGGACAGGGCTACCGGGGAGCTGTTTTTT. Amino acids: CASGDRATGELFF.

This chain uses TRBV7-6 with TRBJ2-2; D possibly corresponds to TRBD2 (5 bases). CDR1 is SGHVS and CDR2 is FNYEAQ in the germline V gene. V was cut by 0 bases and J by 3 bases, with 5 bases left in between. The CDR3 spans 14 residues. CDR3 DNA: TGTGCCAGCAGCTTAGCGGGAGACACCGGGGAGCTGTTTTTT. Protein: CASSLAGDTGELFF.

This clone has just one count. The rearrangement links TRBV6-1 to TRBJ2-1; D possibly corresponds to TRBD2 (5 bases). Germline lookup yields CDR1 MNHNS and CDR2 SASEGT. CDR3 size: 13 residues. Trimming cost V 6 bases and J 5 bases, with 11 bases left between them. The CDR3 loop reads CASRSGNHNEQFF. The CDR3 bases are TGTGCCAGCAGGAGCGGTAACCACAATGAGCAGTTCTTC.

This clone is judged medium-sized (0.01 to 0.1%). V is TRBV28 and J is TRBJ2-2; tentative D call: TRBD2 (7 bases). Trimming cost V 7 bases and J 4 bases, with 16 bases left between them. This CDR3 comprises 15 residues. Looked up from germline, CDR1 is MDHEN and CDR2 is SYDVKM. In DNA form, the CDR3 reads TGTGCCAGCACGAGGGGGGGGTCGGTCACCGGGGAGCTGTTTTTT. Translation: CASTRGGSVTGELFF.

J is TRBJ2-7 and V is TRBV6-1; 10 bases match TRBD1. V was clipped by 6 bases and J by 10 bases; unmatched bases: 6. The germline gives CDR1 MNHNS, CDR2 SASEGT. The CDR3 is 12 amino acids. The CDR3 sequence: CASRGGQGYQYF. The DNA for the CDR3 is TGTGCCAGCAGGGGGGGACAGGGGTACCAGTACTTC.

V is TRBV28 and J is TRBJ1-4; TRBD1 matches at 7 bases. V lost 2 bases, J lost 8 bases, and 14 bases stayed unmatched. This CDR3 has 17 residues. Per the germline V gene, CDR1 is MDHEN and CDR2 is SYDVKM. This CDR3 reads CASSLPTGYKVKEKLFF. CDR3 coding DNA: TGTGCCAGCAGTTTACCGACAGGGTATAAGGTAAAAGAAAAACTGTTTTTT.

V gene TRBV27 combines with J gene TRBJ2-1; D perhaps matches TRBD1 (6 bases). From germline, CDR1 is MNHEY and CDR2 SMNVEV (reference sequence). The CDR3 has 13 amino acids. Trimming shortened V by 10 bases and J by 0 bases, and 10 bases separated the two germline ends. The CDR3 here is CATVDSSYNEQFF. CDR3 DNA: TGTGCCACCGTGGACAGCTCCTACAATGAGCAGTTCTTC.

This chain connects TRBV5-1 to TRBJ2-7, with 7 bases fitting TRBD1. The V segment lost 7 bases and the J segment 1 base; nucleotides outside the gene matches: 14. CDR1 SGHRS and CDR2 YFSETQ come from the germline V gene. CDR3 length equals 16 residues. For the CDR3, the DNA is TGCGCCAGCGCACTTCGGTCGGGACAGCAATCCTACGAGCAGTACTTC. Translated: CASALRSGQQSYEQYF.

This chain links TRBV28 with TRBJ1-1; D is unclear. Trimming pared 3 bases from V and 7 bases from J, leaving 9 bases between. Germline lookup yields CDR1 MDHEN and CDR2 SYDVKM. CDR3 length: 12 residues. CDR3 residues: CASSFLAGEAFF. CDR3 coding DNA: TGTGCCAGCAGTTTTCTGGCAGGTGAAGCTTTCTTT.

CDR3 DNA: TGTGCCAGCTCACCACCCCGTCTAGGGGGCGGAGGAAGATACGAGCAGTACTTC. Amino acids: CASSPPRLGGGGRYEQYF. J is TRBJ2-7 and V is TRBV18, with TRBD1 identical over 7 bases. After removal of 0 bases from V and 4 bases from J, the junction contained 15 bases not matched to a gene. The germline gives CDR1 KGHSH, CDR2 LQKENI. The CDR3 is 18 amino acids.